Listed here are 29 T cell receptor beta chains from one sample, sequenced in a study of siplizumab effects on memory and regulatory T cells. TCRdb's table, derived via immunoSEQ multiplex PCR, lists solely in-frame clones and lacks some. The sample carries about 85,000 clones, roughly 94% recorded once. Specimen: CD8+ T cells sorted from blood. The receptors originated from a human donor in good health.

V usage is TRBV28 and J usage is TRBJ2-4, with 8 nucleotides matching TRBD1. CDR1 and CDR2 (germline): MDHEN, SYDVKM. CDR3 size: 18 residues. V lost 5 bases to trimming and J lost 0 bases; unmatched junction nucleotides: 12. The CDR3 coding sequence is TGTGCCAGCAGTCGACCCGGACAGGGTGATATAGCCAAAAACATTCAGTACTTC. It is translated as CASSRPGQGDIAKNIQYF. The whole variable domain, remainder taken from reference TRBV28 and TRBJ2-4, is DVKVTQSSRYLVKRTGEKVFLECVQDMDHENMFWYRQDPGLGLRLIYFSYDVKMKEKGDIPEGYSVSREKKERFSLILESASTNQTSMYLCASSRPGQGDIAKNIQYFGAGTRLSVL.

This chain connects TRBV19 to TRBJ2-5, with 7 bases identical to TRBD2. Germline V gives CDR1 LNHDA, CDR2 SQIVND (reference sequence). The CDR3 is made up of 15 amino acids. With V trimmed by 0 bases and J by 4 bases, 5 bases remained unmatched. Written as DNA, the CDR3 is TGTGCCAGTAGTATAGATTCCGGGGAGGGAGAGACCCAGTACTTC. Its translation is CASSIDSGEGETQYF.

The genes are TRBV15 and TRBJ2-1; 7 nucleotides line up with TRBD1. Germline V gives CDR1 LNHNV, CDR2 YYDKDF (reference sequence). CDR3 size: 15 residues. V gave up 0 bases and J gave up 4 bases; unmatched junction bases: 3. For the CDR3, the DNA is TGTGCCACCAGCAGAGAGCCGACAGGGTACAATGAGCAGTTCTTC. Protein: CATSREPTGYNEQFF.

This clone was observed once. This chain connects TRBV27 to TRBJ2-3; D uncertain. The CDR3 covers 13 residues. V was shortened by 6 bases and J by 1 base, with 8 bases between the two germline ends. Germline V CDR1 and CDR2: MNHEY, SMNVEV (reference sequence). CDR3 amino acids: CASSYQGTDTQYF. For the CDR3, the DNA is TGTGCCAGCAGCTATCAGGGCACAGATACGCAGTATTTT.

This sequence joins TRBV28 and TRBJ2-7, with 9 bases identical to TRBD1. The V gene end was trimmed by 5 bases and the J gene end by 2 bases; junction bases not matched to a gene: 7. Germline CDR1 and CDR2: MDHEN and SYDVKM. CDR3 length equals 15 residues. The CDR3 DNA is TGTGCCAGCAGTCATCCGGGACAGGGAACCTACGAGCAGTACTTC. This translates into CASSHPGQGTYEQYF.

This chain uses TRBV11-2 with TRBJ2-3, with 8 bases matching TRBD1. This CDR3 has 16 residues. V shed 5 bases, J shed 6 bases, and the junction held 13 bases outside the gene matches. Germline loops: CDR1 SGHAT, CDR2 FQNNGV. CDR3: CASSLTYRGRSDTQYF. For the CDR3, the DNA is TGTGCCAGCAGCCTGACCTACAGGGGGAGATCGGATACGCAGTATTTT.

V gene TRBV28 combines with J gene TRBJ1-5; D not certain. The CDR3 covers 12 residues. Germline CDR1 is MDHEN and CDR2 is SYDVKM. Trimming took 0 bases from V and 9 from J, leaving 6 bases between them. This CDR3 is CASSLWVWPQHF. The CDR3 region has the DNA TGTGCCAGCAGTTTATGGGTGTGGCCCCAGCATTTT.

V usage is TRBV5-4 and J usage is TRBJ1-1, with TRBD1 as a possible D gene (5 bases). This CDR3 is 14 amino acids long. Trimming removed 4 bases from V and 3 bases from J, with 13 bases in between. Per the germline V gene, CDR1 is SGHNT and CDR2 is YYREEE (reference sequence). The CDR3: CASSLRGGDTEAFF. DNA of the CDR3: TGTGCCAGCAGCCTACGAGGAGGGGACACTGAAGCTTTCTTT.

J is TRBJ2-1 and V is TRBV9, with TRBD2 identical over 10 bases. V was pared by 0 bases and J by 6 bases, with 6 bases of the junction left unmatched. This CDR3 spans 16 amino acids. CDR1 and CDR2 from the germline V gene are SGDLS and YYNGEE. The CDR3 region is CASSVVASGSGNEQFF. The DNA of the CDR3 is TGTGCCAGCAGCGTAGTAGCTAGCGGGAGTGGCAATGAGCAGTTCTTC. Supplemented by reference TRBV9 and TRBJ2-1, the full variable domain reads DSGVTQTPKHLITATGQRVTLRCSPRSGDLSVYWYQQSLDQGLQFLIQYYNGEERAKGNILERFSAQQFPDLHSELNLSSLELGDSALYFCASSVVASGSGNEQFFGPGTRLTVL.

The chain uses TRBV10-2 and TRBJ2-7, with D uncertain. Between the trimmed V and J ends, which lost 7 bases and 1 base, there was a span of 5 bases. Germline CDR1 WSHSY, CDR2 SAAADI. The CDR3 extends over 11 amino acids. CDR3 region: CASTGSYEQYF. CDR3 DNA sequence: TGCGCCAGCACCGGGTCCTACGAGCAGTACTTC.

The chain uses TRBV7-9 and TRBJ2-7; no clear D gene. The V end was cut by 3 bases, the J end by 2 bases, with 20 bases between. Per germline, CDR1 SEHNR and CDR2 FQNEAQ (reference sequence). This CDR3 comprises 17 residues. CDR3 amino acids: CASSFPVIGPQAYEQYF. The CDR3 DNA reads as TGTGCCAGCAGCTTCCCGGTGATTGGGCCGCAAGCCTACGAGCAGTACTTC.

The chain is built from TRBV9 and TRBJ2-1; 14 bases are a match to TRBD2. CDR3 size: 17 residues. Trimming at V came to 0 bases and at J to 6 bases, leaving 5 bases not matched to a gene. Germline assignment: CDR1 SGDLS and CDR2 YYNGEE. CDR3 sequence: CASSVGGGLAGGNEQFF. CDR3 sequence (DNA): TGTGCCAGCAGCGTAGGTGGAGGACTAGCGGGAGGCAATGAGCAGTTCTTC.

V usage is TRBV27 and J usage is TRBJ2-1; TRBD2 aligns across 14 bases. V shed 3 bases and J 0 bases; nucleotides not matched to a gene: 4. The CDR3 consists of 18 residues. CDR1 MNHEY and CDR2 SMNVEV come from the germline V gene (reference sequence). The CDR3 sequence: CASSFTGTSGSSYNEQFF. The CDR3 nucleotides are TGTGCCAGCAGTTTCACCGGGACTAGCGGGAGCTCCTACAATGAGCAGTTCTTC.

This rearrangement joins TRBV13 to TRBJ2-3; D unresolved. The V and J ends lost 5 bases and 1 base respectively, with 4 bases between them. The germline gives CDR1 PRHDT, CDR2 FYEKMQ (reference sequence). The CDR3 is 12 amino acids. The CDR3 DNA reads TGTGCCAGCAGCCTTCGCACAGATACGCAGTATTTT. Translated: CASSLRTDTQYF. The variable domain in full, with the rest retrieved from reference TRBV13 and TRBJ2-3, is AAGVIQSPRHLIKEKRETATLKCYPIPRHDTVYWYQQGPGQDPQFLISFYEKMQSDKGSIPDRFSAQQFSDYHSELNMSSLELGDSALYFCASSLRTDTQYFGPGTRLTVL.

CDR3 protein: CASSPVSYSNQPQHF. In DNA form, the CDR3 reads TGTGCCAGCAGCCCGGTTAGTTATAGCAATCAGCCCCAGCATTTT. The chain employs TRBV6-5 and TRBJ1-5; D remains ambiguous. The germline V gene has CDR1 MNHEY and CDR2 SVGAGI. CDR3 size: 15 residues. Trimming removed 6 bases at V and 0 bases at J, with 12 bases between.

CDR3 residues: CASTIAQSSYNEQFF. For the CDR3, the DNA is TGTGCCAGTACCATTGCCCAGAGCTCCTACAATGAGCAGTTCTTC. V and J are TRBV19 and TRBJ2-1, with no clear D. CDR1 and CDR2 from the germline V gene are LNHDA and SQIVND (reference sequence). The V and J ends lost 7 bases and 0 bases respectively, with 13 bases between them. The CDR3 loop spans 15 amino acids.

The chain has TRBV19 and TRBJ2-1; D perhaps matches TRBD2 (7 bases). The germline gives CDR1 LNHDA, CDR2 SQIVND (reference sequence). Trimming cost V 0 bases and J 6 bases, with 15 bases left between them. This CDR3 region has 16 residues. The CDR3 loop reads CASSIDQGRARNEQFF. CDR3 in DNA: TGTGCCAGTAGTATAGATCAGGGGAGGGCCCGCAATGAGCAGTTCTTC. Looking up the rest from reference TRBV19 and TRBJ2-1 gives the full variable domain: DGGITQSPKYLFRKEGQNVTLSCEQNLNHDAMYWYRQDPGQGLRLIYYSQIVNDFQKGDIAEGYSVSREKKESFPLTVTSAQKNPTAFYLCASSIDQGRARNEQFFGPGTRLTVL.

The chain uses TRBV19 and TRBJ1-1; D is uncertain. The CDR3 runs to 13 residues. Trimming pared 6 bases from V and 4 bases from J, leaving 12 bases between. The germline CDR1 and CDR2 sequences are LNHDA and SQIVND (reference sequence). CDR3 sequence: CASRPGGSTEAFF. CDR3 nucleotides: TGTGCCAGTAGGCCCGGTGGGAGCACTGAAGCTTTCTTT.

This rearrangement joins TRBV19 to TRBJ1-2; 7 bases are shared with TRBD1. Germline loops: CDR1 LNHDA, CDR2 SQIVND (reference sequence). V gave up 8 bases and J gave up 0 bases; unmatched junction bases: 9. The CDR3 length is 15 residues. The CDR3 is CASQGEDGPNYGYTF. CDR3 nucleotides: TGTGCCAGTCAGGGGGAAGACGGCCCTAACTATGGCTACACCTTC.

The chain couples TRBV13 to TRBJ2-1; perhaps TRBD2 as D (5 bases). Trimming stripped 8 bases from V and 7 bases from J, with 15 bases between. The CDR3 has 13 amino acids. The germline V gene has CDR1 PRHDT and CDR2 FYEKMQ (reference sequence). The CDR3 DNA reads TGTGCCAGCCAAGTTCCCGAGGGAAATGAGCAGTTCTTC. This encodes CASQVPEGNEQFF.

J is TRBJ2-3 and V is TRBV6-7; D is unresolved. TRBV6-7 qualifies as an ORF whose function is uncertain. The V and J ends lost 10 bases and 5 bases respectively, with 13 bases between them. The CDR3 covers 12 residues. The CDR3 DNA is TGTGCCATCTCCTCTGAAGTAGATACGCAGTATTTT. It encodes CAISSEVDTQYF.

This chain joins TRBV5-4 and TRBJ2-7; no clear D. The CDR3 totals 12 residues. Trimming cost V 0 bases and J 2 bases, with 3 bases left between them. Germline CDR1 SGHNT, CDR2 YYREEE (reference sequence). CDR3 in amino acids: CASSLGTYEQYF. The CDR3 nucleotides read TGTGCCAGCAGCTTGGGGACCTACGAGCAGTACTTC. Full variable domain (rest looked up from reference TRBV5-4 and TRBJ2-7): ETGVTQSPTHLIKTRGQQVTLRCSSQSGHNTVSWYQQALGQGPQFIFQYYREEENGRGNFPPRFSGLQFPNYSSELNVNALELDDSALYLCASSLGTYEQYFGPGTRLTVT.

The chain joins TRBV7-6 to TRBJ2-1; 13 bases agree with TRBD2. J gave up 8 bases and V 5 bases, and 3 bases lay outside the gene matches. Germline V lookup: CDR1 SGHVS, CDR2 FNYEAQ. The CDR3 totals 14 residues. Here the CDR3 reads CASSLGLAGDEQFF. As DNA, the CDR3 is TGTGCCAGCAGCCTTGGACTAGCGGGGGATGAGCAGTTCTTC.

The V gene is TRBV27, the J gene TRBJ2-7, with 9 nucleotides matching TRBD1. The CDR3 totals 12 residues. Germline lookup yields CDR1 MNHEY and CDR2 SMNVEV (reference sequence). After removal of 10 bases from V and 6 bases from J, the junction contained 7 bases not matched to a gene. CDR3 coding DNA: TGTGCCACCAGGACAGGGGTTGGCGAGCAGTACTTC. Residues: CATRTGVGEQYF.

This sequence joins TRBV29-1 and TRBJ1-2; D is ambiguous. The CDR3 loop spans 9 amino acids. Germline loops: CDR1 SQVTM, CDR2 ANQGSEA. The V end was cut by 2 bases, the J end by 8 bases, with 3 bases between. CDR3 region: CSVEPGYTF. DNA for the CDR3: TGCAGCGTTGAACCGGGCTACACCTTC.

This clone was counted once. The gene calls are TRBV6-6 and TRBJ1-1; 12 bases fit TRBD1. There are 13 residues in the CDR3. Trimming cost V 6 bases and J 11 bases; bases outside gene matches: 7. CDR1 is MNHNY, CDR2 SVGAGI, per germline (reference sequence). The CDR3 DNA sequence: TGTGCCAGCAGGGTCGGGACAGGGGGCGTTGCTTTCTTT. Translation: CASRVGTGGVAFF.

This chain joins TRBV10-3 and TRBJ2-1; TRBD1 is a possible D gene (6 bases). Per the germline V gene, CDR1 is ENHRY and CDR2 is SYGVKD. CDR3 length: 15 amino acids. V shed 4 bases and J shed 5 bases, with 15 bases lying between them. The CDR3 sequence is CAISGLWTADNEQFF. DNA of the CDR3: TGTGCCATCAGTGGACTGTGGACAGCCGACAATGAGCAGTTCTTC.

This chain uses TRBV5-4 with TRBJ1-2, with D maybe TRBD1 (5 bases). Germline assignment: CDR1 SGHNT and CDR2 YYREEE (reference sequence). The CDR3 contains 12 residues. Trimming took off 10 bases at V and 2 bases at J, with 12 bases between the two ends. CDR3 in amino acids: CAGRDGNYGYTF. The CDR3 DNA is TGTGCCGGACGGGACGGGAACTATGGCTACACCTTC.

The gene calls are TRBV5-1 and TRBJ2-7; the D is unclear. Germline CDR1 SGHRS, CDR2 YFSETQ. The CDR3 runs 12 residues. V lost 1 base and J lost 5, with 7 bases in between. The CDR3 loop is CASSLISHEQYF. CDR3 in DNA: TGCGCCAGCAGCTTGATTTCCCACGAGCAGTACTTC. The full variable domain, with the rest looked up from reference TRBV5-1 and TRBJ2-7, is KAGVTQTPRYLIKTRGQQVTLSCSPISGHRSVSWYQQTPGQGLQFLFEYFSETQRNKGNFPGRFSGRQFSNSRSEMNVSTLELGDSALYLCASSLISHEQYFGPGTRLTVT.